A single T cell receptor (beta chain) is shown here with its context. The germline V and J ends were trimmed by 0 bases and 2 bases, with 10 bases remaining between them. The CDR3 length is 14 residues. Germline V gives CDR1 DFQATT, CDR2 SNEGSKA (reference sequence). The second PCR ran about 6 to 11 cycles with a sample-barcoded 5' primer and J-beta primers. Each cDNA molecule carried a tag from a template-switch adaptor that contained 12 random nucleotides. No fewer than 3 million CDR3-containing paired-end reads came from each sample. TCRdb itself ran the 5' RACE reads through MiXCR, one entry per CDR3 protein. The sample carries about 800,000 distinct CDR3 sequences, 58% recorded once. The sample comes from a study of blood T cells in healthy people across ages.

This TCR derives from a young man in good health. The chain uses TRBV20-1 and TRBJ1-2; D not resolved. The sequenced sample was blood. The CDR3 protein is CSARDGGRNYGYTF. The DNA of the CDR3 is TGCAGTGCTAGAGATGGCGGCAGGAACTATGGCTACACCTTC.